One sample yielded the 31 T cell receptor beta chains listed below, sequenced in a study of cytomegalovirus exposure and HLA in healthy donors. Use of 60 Vbeta and 13 Jbeta primers characterized the PCR. Measured with immunoSEQ multiplex PCR; TCRdb has only the in-frame clones, and not every one. The data hold 150,000 to 160,000 clones, with 70% to 85% observed a single time. Source material: PBMCs. These receptors came from a woman in her forties or fifties in good health and CMV-seropositive.

The genes are TRBV10-3 and TRBJ1-1; possible D gene TRBD1, 5 bases. Deletions cut 2 bases from V and 7 bases from J, with 8 bases between. There are 12 residues in the CDR3. The germline gives CDR1 ENHRY, CDR2 SYGVKD. CDR3 region: CAISERGYEAFF. Written as DNA, the CDR3 is TGTGCCATCAGTGAGAGGGGATATGAAGCTTTCTTT.

V gene TRBV11-2 combines with J gene TRBJ1-1, with D uncertain. The CDR3 is 12 amino acids. Trimming stripped 3 bases from V and 7 bases from J, with 9 bases between. Germline CDR1 and CDR2: SGHAT and FQNNGV. CDR3: CASSFAGVEAFF. Written as DNA, the CDR3 is TGTGCCAGCAGCTTCGCTGGAGTTGAAGCTTTCTTT.

In DNA, the CDR3 is TGTGCCAGTAGTAGGGCAGATACTAACTATGGCTACACCTTC. Its translation is CASSRADTNYGYTF. The chain links TRBV19 to TRBJ1-2, with D uncertain. The V end lost 4 bases, the J end lost 0 bases, and 9 bases lay between the germline ends. The CDR3 covers 14 residues. The germline gives CDR1 LNHDA, CDR2 SQIVND (reference sequence).

The chain is built from TRBV11-1 and TRBJ1-1; D gene uncertain. The CDR3 spans 13 residues. Germline loops: CDR1 SGHAT, CDR2 FQDESV (reference sequence). V lost 3 bases to trimming and J lost 0 bases, with 5 bases between them. The CDR3 loop is CASSLAVNTEAFF. DNA of the CDR3: TGTGCCAGCAGCTTGGCGGTGAACACTGAAGCTTTCTTT.

This clone is a singleton in its sample. The chain recombines TRBV6-5 with TRBJ2-7; the D gene is possibly TRBD1 (6 bases). Trimming took 5 bases from V and 0 from J, leaving 14 bases between them. The V gene's germline CDR1 is MNHEY and CDR2 SVGAGI. The CDR3 extends over 15 amino acids. DNA for the CDR3: TGTGCCAGCAGTACTGGGACACCGCTCTCCTACGAGCAGTACTTC. This translates into CASSTGTPLSYEQYF.

The CDR3 loop reads CASSERAQGLTGELFF. In DNA, the CDR3 is TGTGCCAGCAGTGAAAGGGCACAGGGTTTAACCGGGGAGCTGTTTTTT. The chain is built from TRBV6-4 and TRBJ2-2; D might be TRBD1 (6 bases). V lost 3 bases, J lost 5 bases, and 16 bases lay in between. Germline V gene lookup returns CDR1 MRHNA and CDR2 SNTAGT. The CDR3 has 16 amino acids.

This clone has just a few counts. The gene calls are TRBV30 and TRBJ1-2; TRBD1 is a possible D gene (5 bases). This CDR3 is 14 amino acids long. V lost 3 bases to trimming and J lost 12 bases, with 23 bases between them. Germline CDR1 is GTSNPN and CDR2 is SVGIG (reference sequence). CDR3 sequence (DNA): TGTGCCTGGAGAACGACAGAGCCGAACCGTTGGGACACCTTC. Encoded protein: CAWRTTEPNRWDTF.

V and J are TRBV9 and TRBJ2-7; D gene ambiguous. The CDR3 sequence is 14 residues long. Germline lookup yields CDR1 SGDLS and CDR2 YYNGEE. V was shortened by 0 bases and J by 6 bases, with 13 bases between the two germline ends. The CDR3 nucleotides are TGTGCCAGCAGCGTAGACCTTCACCCCGGCGAGCAGTACTTC. Protein product: CASSVDLHPGEQYF.

This chain joins TRBV9 and TRBJ2-3, with TRBD2 as a possible D gene (6 bases). This CDR3 has 14 residues. V was clipped by 3 bases and J by 1 base, with 9 bases between them. CDR1 is SGDLS, CDR2 YYNGEE, per germline. The CDR3, as DNA: TGTGCCAGCAGCGCTCCGGGGGGCACAGATACGCAGTATTTT. This encodes CASSAPGGTDTQYF.

The chain has TRBV19 and TRBJ1-2; D might be TRBD1 (6 bases). Germline-derived CDR1 and CDR2 are LNHDA and SQIVND (reference sequence). The CDR3 loop spans 12 amino acids. Trimming took 5 bases from V and 8 from J, leaving 12 bases between them. CDR3 in amino acids: CASSQQGEGYTF. The CDR3 DNA follows: TGTGCCAGTAGTCAACAGGGAGAAGGCTACACCTTC.

CDR3 bases: TGTGCCAGCAGCTTAGGGGACAGGGTCTACGAGCAGTACTTC. It specifies CASSLGDRVYEQYF. The V and J genes are TRBV11-2 and TRBJ2-7; 9 positions agree with TRBD1. After removal of 1 base from V and 3 bases from J, the junction contained 1 base not matched to a gene. CDR1 and CDR2 (germline): SGHAT, FQNNGV. CDR3 size: 14 residues.

This clone appeared a few times. The CDR3 here is CAISEQGARVNEQFF. CDR3 nucleotides: TGTGCCATCAGTGAGCAGGGGGCGCGGGTGAATGAGCAGTTCTTC. The J gene is TRBJ2-1, the V gene TRBV10-3; 8 nucleotides agree with TRBD1. The germline V gene encodes CDR1 ENHRY and CDR2 SYGVKD. The CDR3 spans 15 residues. Trimming took 2 bases from V and 7 from J; bases not matched to a gene: 7.

This clone turned up a few times. The chain uses TRBV30 and TRBJ2-4; 12 nucleotides line up with TRBD2. The CDR3 contains 17 residues. Germline-derived CDR1 and CDR2 are GTSNPN and SVGIG (reference sequence). V dropped 1 base and J dropped 0; count of bases not matched to a gene: 4. CDR3 in DNA: TGTGCCTGGAGTGAACTAGCGGGGGGAAGAGCCAAAAACATTCAGTACTTC. The encoded protein is CAWSELAGGRAKNIQYF. Drawing the rest from reference TRBV30 and TRBJ2-4, the complete variable domain is SQTIHQWPATLVQPVGSPLSLECTVEGTSNPNLYWYRQAAGRGLQLLFYSVGIGQISSEVPQNLSASRPQDRQFILSSKKLLLSDSGFYLCAWSELAGGRAKNIQYFGAGTRLSVL.

The chain links TRBV4-1 to TRBJ1-1; D gene ambiguous. The V end was cut by 2 bases, the J end by 0 bases, with 7 bases between. The CDR3 loop spans 14 amino acids. Per germline, CDR1 MGHRA and CDR2 YSYEKL. The CDR3 spells CASSQIRVNTEAFF. The CDR3 DNA is TGCGCCAGCAGCCAAATTCGGGTGAACACTGAAGCTTTCTTT.

This chain connects TRBV5-6 to TRBJ1-2, with TRBD1 matching over 10 bases. V shed 4 bases, J shed 7 bases, and the junction held 7 bases outside the gene matches. This CDR3 has 14 amino acids. Germline V gene data show CDR1 as SGHDT and CDR2 as YYEEEE. The DNA of the CDR3 is TGTGCCAGCAGCGTGGGACAGGGGATCGGTGGCTACACCTTC. Translating gives CASSVGQGIGGYTF.

The chain joins TRBV6-5 to TRBJ1-4; D is undetermined. V was pared by 6 bases and J by 11 bases, with 13 bases between. The CDR3 length is 12 residues. Germline loops: CDR1 MNHEY, CDR2 SVGAGI. As DNA, the CDR3 is TGTGCCAGCAGCAGGCGGGGTGGGAAACTGTTTTTT. It specifies CASSRRGGKLFF.

V and J are TRBV5-1 and TRBJ2-1; 7 nucleotides line up with TRBD2. The V and J ends lost 0 bases and 6 bases, in that order; junction bases with no gene match: 3. This CDR3 spans 14 amino acids. Germline lookup yields CDR1 SGHRS and CDR2 YFSETQ. CDR3 nucleotides: TGCGCCAGCAGCTTGGTTGCTAGCGGCAATGAGCAGTTCTTC. Translating it yields CASSLVASGNEQFF.

V is TRBV7-9 and J is TRBJ2-2, with 9 bases matching TRBD2. Germline V lookup: CDR1 SEHNR, CDR2 FQNEAQ (reference sequence). Trimming took 1 base from V and 0 from J; bases not matched to a gene: 3. This CDR3 region has 17 residues. CDR3 nucleotides: TGTGCCAGCAGCTTAGGGAGCGGGGGGCCGAACACCGGGGAGCTGTTTTTT. Protein product: CASSLGSGGPNTGELFF. Based on the CDR3 plus reference TRBV7-9 and TRBJ2-2, the full variable domain is DTGVSQNPRHKITKRGQNVTFRCDPISEHNRLYWYRQTLGQGPEFLTYFQNEAQLEKSRLLSDRFSAERPKGSFSTLEIQRTEQGDSAMYLCASSLGSGGPNTGELFFGEGSRLTVL.

The DNA of the CDR3 is TGTGCCAGCAGTAGCGGGGCCCAAGAGACCCAGTACTTC. Protein sequence: CASSSGAQETQYF. The chain recombines TRBV28 with TRBJ2-5; 7 bases align to TRBD2. V lost 5 bases to trimming and J lost 1 base; unmatched junction nucleotides: 1. The CDR3 contains 13 residues. Germline-derived CDR1 and CDR2 are MDHEN and SYDVKM.

The genes are TRBV7-2 and TRBJ2-7; TRBD1 is a possible D gene (6 bases). The CDR3 is made up of 15 amino acids. V lost 10 bases to trimming and J lost 0 bases, with 19 bases between them. CDR1 is SGHTA and CDR2 is FQGNSA in the germline V gene. The CDR3: CATSTGPSSSYEQYF. CDR3 nucleotide sequence: TGTGCCACCTCAACAGGGCCTTCCTCCTCCTACGAGCAGTACTTC. The whole variable domain, filled in from reference TRBV7-2 and TRBJ2-7, reads GAGVSQSPSNKVTEKGKDVELRCDPISGHTALYWYRQSLGQGLEFLIYFQGNSAPDKSGLPSDRFSAERTGGSVSTLTIQRTQQEDSAVYLCATSTGPSSSYEQYFGPGTRLTVT.

A single count supports this clone. The V gene is TRBV29-1, the J gene TRBJ2-7, with D hard to call. Trimming took off 6 bases at V and 5 bases at J, with 20 bases between the two ends. The CDR3 loop spans 14 amino acids. The V gene's germline CDR1 is SQVTM and CDR2 ANQGSEA. CDR3 DNA sequence: TGCAGCGTCGGCCGCACGGGTCGCGGTAACGAGCAGTACTTC. Its translation: CSVGRTGRGNEQYF.

The chain links TRBV5-4 to TRBJ2-7; 12 positions agree with TRBD2. CDR1 SGHNT and CDR2 YYREEE come from the germline V gene (reference sequence). The CDR3 runs to 18 residues. V trimming: 0 bases; J trimming: 0 bases; junction bases outside the gene matches: 7. The CDR3: CASSLALAGGPISYEQYF. In nucleotides, the CDR3 is TGTGCCAGCAGCTTGGCACTAGCGGGAGGTCCCATCTCCTACGAGCAGTACTTC.

This clone appeared a few times. The V call is TRBV5-4, the J call TRBJ1-5; D not resolved. Between the trimmed V and J ends, which lost 0 bases and 1 base, there was a span of 5 bases. Germline V lookup: CDR1 SGHNT, CDR2 YYREEE (reference sequence). This CDR3 is built from 14 residues. The CDR3 DNA sequence: TGTGCCAGCAGCTTGGCAGGCAGCAATCAGCCCCAGCATTTT. The encoded protein is CASSLAGSNQPQHF. Based on the CDR3 plus reference TRBV5-4 and TRBJ1-5, the full variable domain is ETGVTQSPTHLIKTRGQQVTLRCSSQSGHNTVSWYQQALGQGPQFIFQYYREEENGRGNFPPRFSGLQFPNYSSELNVNALELDDSALYLCASSLAGSNQPQHFGDGTRLSIL.

The chain has TRBV9 and TRBJ2-1; possible D gene TRBD1, 5 bases. Germline CDR1 is SGDLS and CDR2 is YYNGEE. Trimming left V 4 bases short and J 0 bases short, with 14 bases between. The CDR3 is 16 residues long. Written as DNA, the CDR3 is TGTGCCAGCAGCCAGAGTTTACAGGCCTCCTACAATGAGCAGTTCTTC. Amino acids: CASSQSLQASYNEQFF.

The CDR3 sequence is CASSEISSKNIQYF. DNA for the CDR3: TGTGCCAGCAGTGAAATTTCGTCCAAAAACATTCAGTACTTC. The chain employs TRBV6-4 and TRBJ2-4; D is ambiguous. The germline V and J ends were trimmed by 3 bases and 2 bases, with 8 bases remaining between them. CDR1 is MRHNA, CDR2 SNTAGT, per germline. This CDR3 contains 14 residues.

This sequence joins TRBV19 and TRBJ1-2, with 10 nucleotides matching TRBD1. CDR3 length: 15 amino acids. The germline V gene has CDR1 LNHDA and CDR2 SQIVND (reference sequence). Trimming removed 0 bases from V and 4 bases from J; junction bases left unmatched: 2. CDR3 coding DNA: TGTGCCAGTAGTATAGAGGGACAGGGGATCTATGGCTACACCTTC. Translating it yields CASSIEGQGIYGYTF.

The rearrangement uses TRBV30 and TRBJ1-2; TRBD1 aligns across 11 bases. Germline trimming cut 6 bases from V and 3 bases from J; bases unmatched to any gene: 3. Germline V lookup: CDR1 GTSNPN, CDR2 SVGIG (reference sequence). The CDR3 runs to 13 residues. The CDR3 DNA sequence: TGTGCCTGCGGACAGGGGGCCTACTATGGCTACACCTTC. Its protein product is CACGQGAYYGYTF.

The chain uses TRBV5-1 and TRBJ1-2; no reliable D call. CDR1 and CDR2 (germline): SGHRS, YFSETQ. The ends were cut back, 4 bases at V and 0 bases at J, with 13 bases in the middle. This CDR3 is 15 amino acids long. The CDR3 DNA is TGCGCCAGCAGCATGGATACCCAGGCTAACTATGGCTACACCTTC. Amino acid sequence: CASSMDTQANYGYTF.

The V call is TRBV7-6, the J call TRBJ1-5; D not certain. Trimming cost V 1 base and J 6 bases, with 10 bases left between them. Germline V CDR1 and CDR2: SGHVS, FNYEAQ. This CDR3 spans 14 amino acids. CDR3 residues: CASSLGSEGQPQHF. In DNA, the CDR3 is TGTGCCAGCAGCTTAGGGTCGGAGGGTCAGCCCCAGCATTTT. Using reference TRBV7-6 and TRBJ1-5 for the parts outside the CDR3, the full variable domain is GAGVSQSPRYKVTKRGQDVALRCDPISGHVSLYWYRQALGQGPEFLTYFNYEAQQDKSGLPNDRFSAERPEGSISTLTIQRTEQRDSAMYRCASSLGSEGQPQHFGDGTRLSIL.

V usage is TRBV19 and J usage is TRBJ1-5; 10 bases are shared with TRBD1. The V segment lost 5 bases and the J segment 6 bases; nucleotides outside the gene matches: 13. From germline, CDR1 is LNHDA and CDR2 SQIVND (reference sequence). The CDR3 sequence is 17 residues long. CDR3 in DNA: TGTGCCAGTAGTCCAGAAGGACTGGGACAGGGGCGTCAGCCCCAGCATTTT. It yields the protein CASSPEGLGQGRQPQHF.

This clone was found once. J is TRBJ1-2 and V is TRBV27, with 7 bases lining up with TRBD1. The J segment lost 8 bases and the V segment lost 0 bases, leaving 6 bases of the junction unmatched. Germline assignment: CDR1 MNHEY and CDR2 SMNVEV (reference sequence). The CDR3 is 14 residues long. This CDR3 reads CASSLSGQTSGYTF. The CDR3 bases are TGTGCCAGCAGTTTATCGGGACAGACATCGGGCTACACCTTC.